This T cell receptor (beta chain) was recorded in a study of neurological immune-mediated disorders (dated by TCRdb to between 2017 and 2020). About the full investigation: Peripheral blood TCR-beta repertoires from patients with HTLV-I-associated myelopathy (HAM/TSP), patients with multiple sclerosis, and healthy controls were compared in the study using UMI-based sequencing. Alongside PBMC samples, the set of 106 TCR-beta libraries contained longitudinal samples, technical triplicates, and paired CD4+ and CD8+ T-cell subsets that had been sorted. To precisely calculate how much the frequency of each individual clone varied, libraries were sequenced in technical triplicate. The cohort included approximately 70 subjects: roughly 15 with HAM/TSP, roughly 34 with multiple sclerosis, and 20 healthy controls.

Results the study describes overall, beyond this receptor: No identical CDR3 amino acid sequences were found to be shared among expanded clones across subjects, suggesting that TCR-beta repertoires were private in all groups. TCR clonal expansion was highest in HAM/TSP patients and lowest in MS patients, with MS patients falling below even healthy controls.

This specimen's time point label, per the study, means: technical triplicate 2. Sorted-subset TCR libraries were prepared from about 1 million sorted CD4+ or CD8+ T cells. Peripheral blood underwent Ficoll-Hypaque density gradient centrifugation to isolate PBMCs, which were then cryopreserved in liquid nitrogen. The study also sequenced paired sorted CD4+ and CD8+ subsets from healthy controls, HAM/TSP patients and MS patients. There are many counts of this clonotype. This receptor's antigen is unknown. The sample holds no much larger clone one base away, and base qualities are not on file. To synthesize cDNA, template-switch 5'RACE was performed with a primer carrying a 10-nucleotide random unique molecular identifier so that each TCR transcript was tagged. Each sequencing run produced over 190 million TCR-beta sequences covering 15-18 subjects. Total RNA was extracted with the RNeasy kit. The KAPA Real-time Library Amplification kit was used to amplify TCR-beta VDJ regions with primers for the TCR constant region and the 5'RACE anchor. A first PCR added sample indexes and Illumina adaptors, after which a second PCR increased the library yield. After Ampure bead purification, the TCR product of roughly 650 bp was size-selected on a 2% E-gel SizeSelection system. Before pooling, libraries had their quality checked on a Bioanalyzer, their concentration measured with Qubit, and their quantity determined with the Kapa Library Quantification kit. Paired-end 2 x 150 bp sequencing of the libraries was performed on an Illumina HiSeq 2500. To increase sequence diversity, roughly 25-31% phiX was spiked into each library pool. Regarding the original processing steps: The UMI-based MiGEC pipeline processed quality-filtered reads and removed over 75% of raw TCR sequences during error correction. VDJ genes were aligned to IMGT germline references, and clonotypes were defined by unique CDR3 amino acid sequence plus V-J genes. Clonal expansion, Shannon diversity and CDR3 relatedness (CalcPairwiseDistances, ClusterSamples) were evaluated with VDJtools, and phylogenetic trees were built with CLCbio workbench. Expanded clones were defined as having at least 8 unique UMIs, based on coefficient-of-variation modelling across technical triplicates. TCRdb cleaned the public reads at Q25 with fastp, built clones with MiXCR and kept in-frame beta chains. Here each entry gathers all rows of one CDR3 protein and keeps the most common genes and DNA. None of the V and J calls come from the authors' own analysis; TCRdb made them. The sample table shows more than 30,000 distinct CDR3 sequences, and 13% are seen once. The ten top clones hold around 5.3% of the sample.

Including the terminal cysteine and phenylalanine, the CDR3 comprises 11 residues. Of the read, only the CDR3 DNA is kept; its 33 bases are in frame from base 1. The junction shows trimming of 5 bases on V and 6 bases on J, plus 7 bases between the germline ends. From the germline V gene (reference sequence), CDR1 is SEHNR and CDR2 is FQNEAQ. The sample comprised CD4+ T cells from blood. The chain is made from TRBV7-9 and TRBJ1-2; matching of 5 bases hints at TRBD1 as the D gene. The receptor's source is a female donor with HTLV-1-associated myelopathy (HAM/TSP). The DNA sequence follows: TGTGCCAGCAGCCGGGGGGATGGCTACACCTTC. Its product reads: CASSRGDGYTF. Reference TRBV7-9 and TRBJ1-2 genes cover what lies past the CDR3, so the full variable domain is DTGVSQNPRHKITKRGQNVTFRCDPISEHNRLYWYRQTLGQGPEFLTYFQNEAQLEKSRLLSDRFSAERPKGSFSTLEIQRTEQGDSAMYLCASSRGDGYTFGSGTRLTVV.